These 32 T cell receptor beta chains came from one sample sequenced in a study of T cell responses to AZD1222 COVID-19 vaccine (dated by TCRdb to the early 2020s). Taken with the paper, the label for time point translates to: baseline before first vaccination. Library preparation was by the immunoSEQ multiplex PCR assay. TCRdb took this table from immuneACCESS and kept in-frame rearrangements with V and J called. Such tables lack part of the clones; where checked against another copy, unresolved V genes explain under half of the gap, and the rest is unexplained. A total of 92,000 or so clones appear in this sample, 80% to 90% of them only once. Around 1.5% of the sample is in the top ten clones. Sample: peripheral blood, taken on day 0 of AZD1222 vaccination. The receptor set was obtained from an adult in good health.

The rearrangement uses TRBV5-8 and TRBJ1-4, with TRBD1 as a possible D gene (5 bases). Germline CDR1 SGHTS, CDR2 YDEGEE. V was cut by 0 bases and J by 5 bases, with 11 bases left in between. The CDR3 sequence is 15 residues long. DNA for the CDR3: TGTGCCAGCAGCTTGGTTCTCCGACAGAATGAAAAACTGTTTTTT. Protein sequence: CASSLVLRQNEKLFF. Full variable domain (remainder filled in from reference TRBV5-8 and TRBJ1-4): EAGVTQSPTHLIKTRGQQATLRCSPISGHTSVYWYQQALGLGLQFLLWYDEGEERNRGNFPPRFSGRQFPNYSSELNVNALELEDSALYLCASSLVLRQNEKLFFGSGTQLSVL.

V and J are TRBV3-1 (or the pseudogene TRBV3-2) and TRBJ1-3; TRBD1 might be the D (6 bases). The germline CDR1 and CDR2 sequences are LGHDT and YNNKEL (reference sequence). The CDR3 runs to 15 residues. V was trimmed by 2 bases and J by 2 bases, leaving 10 bases between them. The CDR3: CASSQQQGPGNTIYF. CDR3 DNA: TGTGCCAGCAGCCAACAACAGGGCCCTGGAAACACCATATATTTT.

The chain links TRBV29-1 to TRBJ2-1; the match to TRBD2 covers 11 bases. J was trimmed by 2 bases and V by 7 bases; bases with no gene match: 1. The germline V gene encodes CDR1 SQVTM and CDR2 ANQGSEA. The CDR3 consists of 13 residues. The CDR3 sequence: CSGLAGTYNEQFF. CDR3 DNA sequence: TGCAGCGGACTAGCGGGAACCTACAATGAGCAGTTCTTC.

This chain uses TRBV7-9 with TRBJ1-2; no firm D call. Trimming left V 2 bases short and J 8 bases short, with 12 bases between. The germline V gene has CDR1 SEHNR and CDR2 FQNEAQ (reference sequence). CDR3 length: 13 amino acids. CDR3 sequence reads: CASSLRRGLGYTF. CDR3 nucleotide sequence: TGTGCCAGCAGCTTAAGACGTGGCCTCGGCTACACCTTC.

The J gene is TRBJ1-1, the V gene TRBV5-1; TRBD1 aligns across 8 bases. Germline assignment: CDR1 SGHRS and CDR2 YFSETQ. After removal of 3 bases from V and 3 bases from J, the junction contained 4 bases not matched to a gene. This CDR3 spans 14 amino acids. DNA of the CDR3: TGCGCCAGCAGCTCACAGGGACAGGACACTGAAGCTTTCTTT. It yields the protein CASSSQGQDTEAFF.

This rearrangement joins TRBV5-1 to TRBJ2-5; D possibly corresponds to TRBD1 (6 bases). The CDR3 has 16 residues. Deletions cut 1 base from V and 4 bases from J, with 17 bases between. Germline loops: CDR1 SGHRS, CDR2 YFSETQ. CDR3: CASSLFVGGVGETQYF. The DNA for the CDR3 is TGCGCCAGCAGCTTGTTTGTTGGGGGCGTGGGAGAGACCCAGTACTTC.

The V call is TRBV5-6, the J call TRBJ2-5, with 10 bases fitting TRBD2. CDR1 is SGHDT, CDR2 YYEEEE, per germline. V shed 1 base and J 5 bases; nucleotides not matched to a gene: 5. The CDR3 spans 15 residues. CDR3 in DNA: TGTGCCAGCAGCTTGCCGGCTAGCGGGAGTGAGACCCAGTACTTC. This gives the protein CASSLPASGSETQYF.

V and J are TRBV28 and TRBJ2-5; perhaps TRBD2 as D (5 bases). The CDR3 consists of 12 residues. V lost 6 bases and J 7 bases, leaving 12 bases between the germline ends. From germline, CDR1 is MDHEN and CDR2 SYDVKM. CDR3 bases: TGTGCCAGCAGGATTGAAGAGGGGACCCAGTACTTC. Translating it yields CASRIEEGTQYF.

The gene calls are TRBV4-3 and TRBJ2-2, with 8 positions matching TRBD1. Germline lookup yields CDR1 LGHNA and CDR2 YSLEER. The CDR3 has 17 residues. The junction had 9 bases not matched to a gene; V was cut back by 1 base and J by 5 bases. The CDR3 coding sequence is TGCGCCAGCAGCCAAGGTGTACAGGGGGTTGGGACCGGGGAGCTGTTTTTT. It translates to CASSQGVQGVGTGELFF.

This clone was seen once. The chain uses TRBV4-3 and TRBJ1-1, with 8 bases that match TRBD1. From germline, CDR1 is LGHNA and CDR2 YSLEER. This CDR3 has 15 residues. Germline trimming cut 4 bases from V and 1 base from J; bases unmatched to any gene: 5. The CDR3, as DNA: TGCGCCAGCAGCCGAGAGACAGGGGCGAACACTGAAGCTTTCTTT. As protein: CASSRETGANTEAFF.

This chain joins TRBV9 and TRBJ1-5; D call uncertain. Germline V gene data show CDR1 as SGDLS and CDR2 as YYNGEE. Trimming took 4 bases from V and 1 from J, leaving 15 bases between them. The CDR3 has 16 amino acids. The CDR3, as DNA: TGTGCCAGCAGCCCCCAATCAGACCTAAGCAATCAGCCCCAGCATTTT. Translation: CASSPQSDLSNQPQHF. The whole variable domain, remainder taken from reference TRBV9 and TRBJ1-5, is DSGVTQTPKHLITATGQRVTLRCSPRSGDLSVYWYQQSLDQGLQFLIQYYNGEERAKGNILERFSAQQFPDLHSELNLSSLELGDSALYFCASSPQSDLSNQPQHFGDGTRLSIL.

The rearrangement uses TRBV28 and TRBJ2-2; TRBD2 might be the D (6 bases). The CDR3 length is 14 residues. V was shortened by 1 base and J by 5 bases, with 8 bases between the two germline ends. Looked up from germline, CDR1 is MDHEN and CDR2 is SYDVKM. The CDR3 protein is CASSLSGVTGELFF. CDR3 in DNA: TGTGCCAGCAGTTTATCGGGGGTAACCGGGGAGCTGTTTTTT. Using reference TRBV28 and TRBJ2-2 for the parts outside the CDR3, the full variable domain is DVKVTQSSRYLVKRTGEKVFLECVQDMDHENMFWYRQDPGLGLRLIYFSYDVKMKEKGDIPEGYSVSREKKERFSLILESASTNQTSMYLCASSLSGVTGELFFGEGSRLTVL.

This chain links TRBV5-1 with TRBJ1-6; 7 bases fit TRBD1. The CDR3 totals 15 residues. Germline loops: CDR1 SGHRS, CDR2 YFSETQ. V was clipped by 0 bases and J by 6 bases; unmatched bases: 3. The CDR3 is CASSLDRGSNSPLHF. The CDR3 DNA is TGCGCCAGCAGCTTGGACAGGGGAAGTAATTCACCCCTCCACTTT. The variable domain in full, with the rest retrieved from reference TRBV5-1 and TRBJ1-6, is KAGVTQTPRYLIKTRGQQVTLSCSPISGHRSVSWYQQTPGQGLQFLFEYFSETQRNKGNFPGRFSGRQFSNSRSEMNVSTLELGDSALYLCASSLDRGSNSPLHFGNGTRLTVT.

This clone occurred a few times. V and J are TRBV5-1 and TRBJ2-5; D tentatively fits TRBD1 or TRBD2 (5 bases each). Trimming shortened V by 4 bases and J by 1 base, and 14 bases separated the two germline ends. The CDR3 has 15 amino acids. CDR1 and CDR2 from the germline V gene are SGHRS and YFSETQ. CDR3 DNA sequence: TGCGCCAGCAGCAGTCAATCAGGGACCCAAGAGACCCAGTACTTC. It codes for CASSSQSGTQETQYF.

V usage is TRBV4-3 and J usage is TRBJ2-7; D is perhaps TRBD2 (6 bases). Germline V gene lookup returns CDR1 LGHNA and CDR2 YSLEER. The CDR3 runs 15 residues. The germline V and J ends were trimmed by 0 bases and 2 bases, with 11 bases remaining between them. In nucleotides, the CDR3 is TGCGCCAGCAGCCAAGACAGGGAGGTTGCCTACGAGCAGTACTTC. Protein: CASSQDREVAYEQYF.

The genes are TRBV5-5 and TRBJ2-1; TRBD2 might be the D (5 bases). CDR1 and CDR2 from the germline V gene are SGHKS and YYEKEE (reference sequence). Trimming cost V 4 bases and J 4 bases, with 15 bases left between them. There are 15 residues in the CDR3. In DNA form, the CDR3 reads TGTGCCAGCAGCGCGGACTCGGGCCTTTACAATGAGCAGTTCTTC. This sequence encodes CASSADSGLYNEQFF. The whole variable domain, remainder taken from reference TRBV5-5 and TRBJ2-1, is DAGVTQSPTHLIKTRGQQVTLRCSPISGHKSVSWYQQVLGQGPQFIFQYYEKEERGRGNFPDRFSARQFPNYSSELNVNALLLGDSALYLCASSADSGLYNEQFFGPGTRLTVL.

This clone was observed a few times. V gene TRBV7-9 combines with J gene TRBJ1-2, with a weak D call TRBD1 (5 bases). V lost 3 bases to trimming and J lost 13 bases, with 12 bases between them. The V gene's germline CDR1 is SEHNR and CDR2 FQNEAQ (reference sequence). The CDR3 has 11 amino acids. The CDR3 nucleotides read TGTGCCAGCAGCTTGCCAGGGCCCACCACCTTC. As protein: CASSLPGPTTF.

CDR3 sequence (DNA): TGTGCCAGCAGCCCCCTGGCAGGGGTTATCGGGGGGGAGCTGTTTTTT. Translated: CASSPLAGVIGGELFF. The chain combines TRBV27 with TRBJ2-2; possibly TRBD1 for D (6 bases). Trimming took 6 bases from V and 8 from J, leaving 22 bases between them. The CDR3 runs to 16 residues. In germline, CDR1 is MNHEY, CDR2 SMNVEV (reference sequence).

The rearrangement links TRBV7-8 to TRBJ1-4; 7 nucleotides agree with TRBD1. Germline V lookup: CDR1 SGHVS, CDR2 FQNEAQ. Trimming took 0 bases from V and 2 from J; bases not matched to a gene: 6. The CDR3 has 17 residues. CDR3 nucleotide sequence: TGTGCCAGCAGCTTAGCCTCCAGGGGGTCCACTAATGAAAAACTGTTTTTT. This encodes CASSLASRGSTNEKLFF.

This chain links TRBV6-6 with TRBJ1-4, with D tentatively TRBD1 (6 bases). The V and J ends lost 6 bases and 11 bases respectively, with 19 bases between them. Germline CDR1 and CDR2: MNHNY and SVGAGI (reference sequence). The CDR3 contains 14 residues. CDR3 nucleotides: TGTGCCAGCAGACATGACAGGCCTCCGGGTAAACTGTTTTTT. Protein product: CASRHDRPPGKLFF.

The genes are TRBV13 and TRBJ2-7; D possibly matches TRBD1 or TRBD2 (5 bases each). CDR1 is PRHDT and CDR2 is FYEKMQ in the germline V gene (reference sequence). The ends were cut back, 1 base at V and 12 bases at J, with 19 bases in the middle. This CDR3 has 14 residues. The CDR3 nucleotides are TGTGCCAGCAGCTTAGCGTCCGGGGCATTTGAAATGTACTTC. Protein product: CASSLASGAFEMYF.

The chain has TRBV7-2 and TRBJ2-1, with 7 bases matching TRBD1. With V trimmed by 5 bases and J by 5 bases, 6 bases remained unmatched. Germline loops: CDR1 SGHTA, CDR2 FQGNSA. The CDR3 sequence is 14 residues long. DNA of the CDR3: TGTGCCAGCAGCACGCGGACAGGCCACAATGAGCAGTTCTTC. It encodes CASSTRTGHNEQFF.

This clone showed up just a few times. The chain combines TRBV7-8 with TRBJ2-2; 11 bases agree with TRBD2. There are 15 residues in the CDR3. After removal of 6 bases from V and 6 bases from J, the junction contained 6 bases not matched to a gene. Germline V gene sequence: CDR1 SGHVS, CDR2 FQNEAQ. The CDR3 sequence is CASSLAGGFPGELFF. The CDR3 nucleotides are TGTGCCAGCAGTCTAGCGGGGGGATTCCCCGGGGAGCTGTTTTTT.

The V gene is TRBV29-1, the J gene TRBJ1-2; D may be TRBD1 (5 bases). The CDR3 totals 12 residues. Germline V lookup: CDR1 SQVTM, CDR2 ANQGSEA. The V gene lost 4 bases and the J gene lost 4 bases, with 10 bases spanning the gap. CDR3 nucleotides: TGCAGCGTTGTCGGCAGGGCCTATGGCTACACCTTC. This encodes CSVVGRAYGYTF.

The chain couples TRBV30 to TRBJ2-7; 8 nucleotides align to TRBD2. The germline CDR1 and CDR2 sequences are GTSNPN and SVGIG (reference sequence). Trimming cost V 3 bases and J 7 bases; bases outside gene matches: 5. The CDR3 runs to 12 residues. This CDR3 is CAWRTGGREQYF. The CDR3 coding sequence is TGTGCCTGGAGAACGGGGGGGCGGGAGCAGTACTTC.

This clone was detected only a few times. The V and J genes are TRBV7-2 and TRBJ2-5; 7 bases are a match to TRBD1. The CDR3 extends over 15 amino acids. CDR1 SGHTA and CDR2 FQGNSA come from the germline V gene. Losses at the gene ends were 4 bases for V and 5 bases for J; bases not matched to a gene: 10. The CDR3 sequence: CASSSYGTGVETQYF. The CDR3 region has the DNA TGTGCCAGCAGCTCCTACGGAACAGGGGTTGAGACCCAGTACTTC.

V and J are TRBV7-8 and TRBJ2-7; D may match TRBD1 or TRBD2 (5 bases each). V lost 7 bases, J lost 6 bases, and 19 bases lay in between. Germline V gene data show CDR1 as SGHVS and CDR2 as FQNEAQ. The CDR3 extends over 14 amino acids. The CDR3 reads CASNLGMGVREQYF. Here the CDR3 DNA reads TGTGCCAGCAACTTGGGTATGGGGGTCCGCGAGCAGTACTTC. The full variable domain, completed using reference TRBV7-8 and TRBJ2-7, is GAGVSQSPRYKVAKRGQDVALRCDPISGHVSLFWYQQALGQGPEFLTYFQNEAQLDKSGLPSDRFFAERPEGSVSTLKIQRTQQEDSAVYLCASNLGMGVREQYFGPGTRLTVT.

The genes are TRBV19 and TRBJ1-1; possibly TRBD1 for D (5 bases). Between the trimmed V and J ends, which lost 5 bases and 5 bases, there was a span of 21 bases. CDR3 size: 16 residues. Germline assignment: CDR1 LNHDA and CDR2 SQIVND (reference sequence). The CDR3 DNA reads TGTGCCAGTAGTTCTATAAACCCAGGGTTTGGGACTGAAGCTTTCTTT. This codes for CASSSINPGFGTEAFF.

The chain uses TRBV27 and TRBJ2-5, with 10 positions matching TRBD2. This CDR3 spans 16 amino acids. From germline, CDR1 is MNHEY and CDR2 SMNVEV (reference sequence). V shed 5 bases, J shed 0 bases, and the junction held 6 bases outside the gene matches. CDR3 protein: CASSPGLAVYQETQYF. For the CDR3, the DNA is TGTGCCAGCAGTCCAGGACTAGCGGTGTACCAAGAGACCCAGTACTTC.

The chain links TRBV28 to TRBJ1-3; 8 bases agree with TRBD1. Germline V gene lookup returns CDR1 MDHEN and CDR2 SYDVKM. This CDR3 is 15 amino acids long. The V segment lost 8 bases and the J segment 4 bases; nucleotides outside the gene matches: 10. The CDR3 loop is CASDETGAVGNTIYF. Here the CDR3 DNA reads TGTGCCAGCGATGAGACAGGGGCCGTGGGAAACACCATATATTTT.

The CDR3 nucleotides read TGTGCCAGTAGTAGCCAGTATAATGAAAAACTGTTTTTT. It yields the protein CASSSQYNEKLFF. The chain recombines TRBV19 with TRBJ1-4; D is unclear. V gave up 4 bases and J gave up 4 bases, with 7 bases separating them. Looked up from germline, CDR1 is LNHDA and CDR2 is SQIVND (reference sequence). The CDR3 length is 13 residues.

A single count supports this clone. V usage is TRBV6-2 or TRBV6-3 and J usage is TRBJ1-1; D might be TRBD1 (6 bases). Germline V gives CDR1 MNHEY, CDR2 SVGEGT. With 5 bases removed from V and 4 bases from J, the gap between germline ends came to 14 bases. CDR3 length equals 14 residues. CDR3 coding DNA: TGTGCCAGCAGTGTTTCGGGGGGCAGCACTGAAGCTTTCTTT. This gives the protein CASSVSGGSTEAFF.